This T cell receptor (beta chain) was retrieved from a study of shared clonotypes between healthy human individuals. The authors split each subset's genomic DNA evenly across several immunoSEQ plates. The assay was immunoSEQ multiplex PCR, and TCRdb's table has in-frame clones only and misses some. There are about 2.3 million clones in the sample; 85% to 95% occur only once, and 0.35% to 0.45% lies in the top ten. CDR3 length: 16 residues. Deletions cut 7 bases from V and 3 bases from J, with 21 bases between. The V gene's germline CDR1 is SNHLY and CDR2 FYNNEI. The chain employs TRBV2 and TRBJ1-1; D might be TRBD1 (6 bases). The clonotype comes from a young man in good health. Some clones in this sample may be carry-over from other donors' samples. The specimen was naive CD4+ T cells from PBMCs. Subset defined: CD45RA+ positively selected. The CDR3: CASNRGGYSGDTEAFF. In DNA, the CDR3 is TGTGCCAGCAACCGAGGGGGGTACTCCGGGGACACTGAAGCTTTCTTT.